This T cell receptor beta chain was documented in a study of blood T cell repertoires in COVID-19. Study background: PBMCs, B-cell-depleted T cells, or T cells provided the cDNA or gDNA that made up the material.

Original handling: Quantification of nucleated cells was approximated via reference gene primer amplification. Data came from immunoSEQ multiplex PCR; TCRdb stores just in-frame clones and leaves some out. D and trimming were read from the DNA, whereas the V and J calls and clone size are those reported in that table. This repertoire shows 400,000 or so clones, nearly 90% found once; its top ten account for more than 2%. V was shortened by 0 bases and J by 5 bases, with 8 bases between the two germline ends. This CDR3 is 13 amino acids long. In germline, CDR1 is SGHDT, CDR2 YYEEEE. The receptor's source is a woman aged 40 to 55 with acute COVID-19. V gene TRBV5-6 combines with J gene TRBJ1-2, with a possible D match to TRBD1 (5 bases). The sample consisted of PBMCs or T cells enriched from blood (not recorded which). CDR3 nucleotides: TGTGCCAGCAGCTTGGCAGGGAGGTATGGCTACACCTTC. Its protein is CASSLAGRYGYTF.